This passage covers 7 T cell receptor beta chains from one sample sequenced in a study of glioma-infiltrating T cells after dendritic cell vaccination. The method was immunoSEQ multiplex PCR; TCRdb's version includes in-frame clones alone and lacks a portion of them. Counted here are about 92,000 clones, 80% to 90% occurring once; the ten biggest clones make up about 15%. Sequenced material: blood, taken before dendritic cell vaccination. Receptors were obtained from a human donor with glioblastoma.

The genes are TRBV6-1 and TRBJ2-7, with 9 bases aligning to TRBD1. With V trimmed by 8 bases and J by 3 bases, 8 bases remained unmatched. Germline values: CDR1 MNHNS, CDR2 SASEGT. The CDR3 length is 14 residues. CDR3 region: CASVDRGFRYEQYF. CDR3 sequence (DNA): TGTGCCAGCGTGGACAGGGGTTTTCGCTACGAGCAGTACTTC.

This clone was observed a few times. An end of the junction does not agree with germline; a read error may underlie this. J is TRBJ2-2 and V is TRBV9; weak D call: TRBD2 (5 bases). Germline V CDR1 and CDR2: SGDLS, YYNGEE. The CDR3 is made up of 13 amino acids. CDR3 loop: CASSVGNPGELFF. The CDR3 region has the DNA TGTGCCAGCAGCGTCGGGAACCCCGGGGAGCTGTTTTTT.

V is TRBV5-1 and J is TRBJ2-3; TRBD2 might be the D (5 bases). Germline V gives CDR1 SGHRS, CDR2 YFSETQ. The length of the CDR3 is 14 residues. Trimming cost V 2 bases and J 4 bases, with 11 bases left between them. CDR3 DNA: TGCGCCAGCAGCTTTAAGGACTCCTCAGATACGCAGTATTTT. This gives the protein CASSFKDSSDTQYF.

This clone was seen just once. The genes are TRBV18 and TRBJ1-4; D is uncertain. The CDR3 loop spans 15 amino acids. Germline V gene sequence: CDR1 KGHSH, CDR2 LQKENI. V lost 6 bases, J lost 8 bases, and 19 bases lay in between. The DNA for the CDR3 is TGTGCCAGCTCCCCTACCGGGTCAGCCAAGGAAAAACTGTTTTTT. As protein: CASSPTGSAKEKLFF.

This CDR3 is CASSLGTGEQYF. In DNA, the CDR3 is TGTGCCAGCAGCCTAGGGACAGGCGAGCAGTACTTC. The chain recombines TRBV7-3 with TRBJ2-7; 8 nucleotides line up with TRBD1. The CDR3 spans 12 residues. CDR1 and CDR2 from the germline V gene are SGHTA and FQGTGA. Germline trimming cut 5 bases from V and 6 bases from J; bases unmatched to any gene: 3. Full variable domain (outside the CDR3, taken from reference TRBV7-3 and TRBJ2-7): GAGVSQTPSNKVTEKGKYVELRCDPISGHTALYWYRQSLGQGPEFLIYFQGTGAADDSGLPNDRFFAVRPEGSVSTLKIQRTERGDSAVYLCASSLGTGEQYFGPGTRLTVT.

This chain links TRBV19 with TRBJ1-5; D perhaps matches TRBD1 (5 bases). The CDR3 totals 15 residues. Germline V gene data show CDR1 as LNHDA and CDR2 as SQIVND (reference sequence). The V end lost 5 bases, the J end lost 3 bases, and 14 bases lay between the germline ends. CDR3 residues: CASSSADKNNQPQHF. The CDR3 coding sequence is TGTGCCAGTAGTTCGGCGGACAAAAACAATCAGCCCCAGCATTTT.

The chain combines TRBV23-1 with TRBJ2-1; tentatively, D is TRBD1 (5 bases). TRBV23-1 is known as an ORF, though its function is uncertain. The length of the CDR3 is 14 residues. V was shortened by 5 bases and J by 0 bases, with 8 bases between the two germline ends. CDR3 loop: CASSYRSSYNEQFF. The CDR3 region has the DNA TGCGCCAGCAGTTACAGGAGCTCCTACAATGAGCAGTTCTTC.